The following is a T cell receptor (beta chain) sequence with its context. What it recognizes is unknown. The sample belongs to a study of T cell responses to AZD1222 COVID-19 vaccine. Study in general: Researchers grouped second doses given at about 4 or about 12 weeks into one pool. Whole-study findings and limits: Spike-specific TCR breadth and depth both grew after two AZD1222 doses. Close to half of all spike-specific TCRs reportedly target regions of the variants that are unmutated.

This CDR3 has 12 amino acids. Between the trimmed V and J ends, which lost 6 bases and 4 bases, there was a span of 6 bases. CDR1 is MGHDK and CDR2 is SYGVNS in the germline V gene. Clones were read by immunoSEQ multiplex PCR, and TCRdb kept only the in-frame ones, dropping some. Of 150,000 or so clones in the sample, around 90% were seen once. This specimen was peripheral blood, taken on day 0 of AZD1222 vaccination. The chain links TRBV25-1 to TRBJ1-4; D ambiguous. This receptor was taken from an adult in good health. Here the CDR3 reads CASRLGNEKLFF. As DNA, the CDR3 is TGTGCCAGCAGACTGGGTAATGAAAAACTGTTTTTT.